Sequencing of this T cell receptor (beta chain) was carried out in a study of blood T cell repertoires in COVID-19. In germline, CDR1 is ENHRY, CDR2 SYGVKD. Trimming removed 3 bases at V and 0 bases at J, with 13 bases between. There are 16 residues in the CDR3. The data were produced by immunoSEQ multiplex PCR, yet TCRdb's version contains in-frame clones alone and is incomplete. The sample lists some 370,000 clones; roughly 89% were seen once. The material sequenced was peripheral blood. This receptor was obtained from a young man with active or convalescent COVID-19. The chain is built from TRBV10-3 and TRBJ2-3; possible D gene TRBD2, 6 bases. The CDR3 sequence is CAISDGGGPSTDTQYF. CDR3 DNA sequence: TGTGCCATCAGTGACGGGGGAGGACCTAGCACAGATACGCAGTATTTT.